The 10 T cell receptor beta chains below all came from one sample that was sequenced in a study of CD8 T cells in ankylosing spondylitis. TCRdb redid the calling of the 5' RACE reads with MiXCR, one entry per CDR3 protein. The data hold more than 250,000 distinct CDR3 sequences, with around 10% observed a single time. Sequencing was performed on blood, either unsorted or a sorted T cell fraction (not recorded which). These receptors were obtained from a female donor with ankylosing spondylitis or in good health (not recorded which).

With respect to this clonotype: This clone may be a read error of a much larger clone one base away. The rearrangement uses TRBV7-2 and TRBJ2-3; D is unclear. CDR3 length equals 13 residues. Looked up from germline, CDR1 is SGHTA and CDR2 is FQGNSA. The CDR3 region has the DNA TGTGCCGGCAGCTCCTCTCCGTCGGATACGCAGTATTTT. It codes for CAGSSSPSDTQYF.

This clonotype showed up many times. The genes are TRBV4-2 and TRBJ2-1, with D uncertain. The CDR3 extends over 15 amino acids. CDR1 is LGHNA, CDR2 YNFKEQ, per germline. Trimming removed 0 bases at V and 6 bases at J, with 12 bases between. CDR3 region: CASSQDLSTPNEQFF. As DNA, the CDR3 is TGTGCCAGCAGCCAAGATTTGAGTACACCCAATGAGCAGTTCTTC.

A remark on this clonotype: A clone one base away is much larger, so this may be a read error. This chain uses TRBV6-2 or TRBV6-3 with TRBJ2-7; maybe TRBD2 (6 bases). The CDR3 is 13 residues long. V was pared by 7 bases and J by 4 bases, with 14 bases between. Germline values: CDR1 MNHEY, CDR2 SVGEGT. The CDR3 here is CASISSGRYEQYF. The CDR3 DNA reads as TGTGCCAGCATTTCCAGCGGGCGGTACGAGCAGTACTTC.

The sample holds many counts of this clonotype. CDR3 sequence: CSAHLAGKPYNEQFF. The CDR3 region has the DNA TGCAGTGCCCACCTAGCGGGAAAACCCTACAATGAGCAGTTCTTC. The chain couples TRBV20-1 to TRBJ2-1; 9 bases agree with TRBD2. The V and J ends lost 6 bases and 2 bases, in that order; junction bases with no gene match: 8. Looked up from germline, CDR1 is DFQATT and CDR2 is SNEGSKA (reference sequence). There are 15 residues in the CDR3.

In this sample, this clonotype turned up many times. The chain carries TRBV28 and TRBJ2-3; D unclear. The CDR3 runs 13 residues. In germline, CDR1 is MDHEN, CDR2 SYDVKM. V was shortened by 7 bases and J by 0 bases, with 8 bases between the two germline ends. In DNA, the CDR3 is TGTGCCAGCACCTTAAGGAGCACAGATACGCAGTATTTT. It translates to CASTLRSTDTQYF.

This chain connects TRBV20-1 to TRBJ2-1; 14 positions agree with TRBD2. CDR1 and CDR2 (germline): DFQATT, SNEGSKA (reference sequence). With 1 base clipped from V and 10 bases from J, the junction kept 6 bases outside the gene matches. The CDR3 has 15 residues. The CDR3 coding sequence is TGCAGTGCTAGAGTCCTGACTAGCGGGAGGGCCGAGCAGTTCTTC. As protein: CSARVLTSGRAEQFF.

This clonotype was counted a few times. The chain is built from TRBV19 and TRBJ1-6, with D unclear. Trimming pared 1 base from V and 10 bases from J, leaving 5 bases between. Looked up from germline, CDR1 is LNHDA and CDR2 is SQIVND (reference sequence). The CDR3 loop spans 12 amino acids. Here the CDR3 reads CASSIGGSPLHF. The DNA of the CDR3 is TGTGCCAGTAGTATAGGTGGCTCACCCCTCCACTTT. The full variable domain, with the rest looked up from reference TRBV19 and TRBJ1-6, is DGGITQSPKYLFRKEGQNVTLSCEQNLNHDAMYWYRQDPGQGLRLIYYSQIVNDFQKGDIAEGYSVSREKKESFPLTVTSAQKNPTAFYLCASSIGGSPLHFGNGTRLTVT.

This clonotype has a count of ten or more. This chain uses TRBV28 with TRBJ2-1; D call uncertain. The V gene's germline CDR1 is MDHEN and CDR2 SYDVKM. The CDR3 sequence is 16 residues long. V dropped 3 bases and J dropped 8 bases, with 20 bases sitting between them. CDR3 sequence (DNA): TGTGCCAGCAGTTTGGCGTTGTCACAGCCGTCGGATGAGCAGTTCTTC. This codes for CASSLALSQPSDEQFF.

This rearrangement joins TRBV5-1 to TRBJ2-1; D may be TRBD1 or TRBD2 (6 bases each). This CDR3 contains 18 residues. The V gene's germline CDR1 is SGHRS and CDR2 YFSETQ. The V and J ends lost 3 bases and 2 bases respectively, with 21 bases between them. Written as DNA, the CDR3 is TGCGCCAGCAGCTCTCCGCCAGGGGACTCCGCTCCCTACAATGAGCAGTTCTTC. It yields the protein CASSSPPGDSAPYNEQFF. The full variable domain, with the rest looked up from reference TRBV5-1 and TRBJ2-1, is KAGVTQTPRYLIKTRGQQVTLSCSPISGHRSVSWYQQTPGQGLQFLFEYFSETQRNKGNFPGRFSGRQFSNSRSEMNVSTLELGDSALYLCASSSPPGDSAPYNEQFFGPGTRLTVL.

This clonotype has at least ten counts. The chain uses TRBV28 and TRBJ1-1, with D possibly being TRBD1 (5 bases). V lost 5 bases, J lost 5 bases, and 18 bases lay in between. This CDR3 has 15 residues. Germline assignment: CDR1 MDHEN and CDR2 SYDVKM. The CDR3 reads CASSIRRGGLTEAFF. CDR3 sequence (DNA): TGTGCCAGCAGTATTAGACGTGGGGGGTTGACTGAAGCTTTCTTT.